Sequencing of this TCR beta chain was carried out in a study of monozygotic twins with inflammatory bowel disease. Regarding the study as a whole: Lower sharing of clonotypes with other individuals was seen in IBD patients than in healthy twins. This was most marked in patients showing signs of disease activity. On the inverse Simpson index, IBD patients scored lower for TCRbeta diversity than healthy co-twins.

As concerns this clonotype: The antigen remains unidentified.

cDNA for each sample came from eight separate reactions. Both TCRalpha and TCRbeta cDNA were subjected to two nested PCRs lasting around 15 and 9 cycles. No DNA is given; TCRdb re-called the 5' RACE reads and lists each CDR3 protein once. The sample totals a few hundred thousand distinct CDR3 sequences. The CDR3 is 16 amino acids. Germline V gene sequence: CDR1 SGHRS, CDR2 YFSETQ. The J gene is TRBJ2-5, the V gene TRBV5-1; checking the TCRdb D call of TRBD2 is not possible without DNA. The TCR sequence derives from a human donor with ulcerative colitis or Crohn's disease, or a healthy co-twin of an affected twin (not recorded which). Sequenced input: blood. CDR3 sequence reads: CAGSPYSGARQETQYF.